This TCR beta chain was captured in a study of early T cells in non-severe SARS-CoV-2 infection. One entry per CDR3 protein, called by TCRdb with MiXCR from the 5' RACE reads. The sample records tens of thousands of distinct CDR3 sequences, around 5.8% being singletons. This clonotype occurred a few times. Source material: whole blood. The origin of this receptor is an adult who was a healthcare worker with PCR-confirmed SARS-CoV-2 infection or an uninfected control (not recorded which).

Here the CDR3 DNA reads TGTGCCAGCAGGGACTACAATGAGCAGTTCTTC. As protein: CASRDYNEQFF. The rearrangement links TRBV6-1 to TRBJ2-1; D not resolved. The CDR3 is 11 residues long. Germline lookup yields CDR1 MNHNS and CDR2 SASEGT. V dropped 6 bases and J dropped 3 bases, with 3 bases sitting between them.